Listed below are T cell receptor beta chains from one sample, sequenced in a study of Graves' ophthalmopathy and Graves' hyperthyroidism. TCRdb reprocessed the multiplex PCR reads via MiXCR and lists one record per CDR3 protein. The sample shows roughly 300,000 distinct CDR3 sequences, about 17% of them seen only once. Sequencing was carried out using peripheral blood. The receptors stem from an adult man with Graves' ophthalmopathy. The CDR3 runs from the conserved cysteine through the conserved F or W. D genes are given only for firm matches.

D: TRBD2
length: 17
J: TRBJ2-7
V: TRBV11-1
CDR3: CASSNPIGAGKPYEQYF

D: .
length: 12
J: TRBJ2-7
V: TRBV7-2
CDR3: CASSVGVHEQYF

D: .
length: 13
J: TRBJ1-6
V: TRBV29-1
CDR3: CSVAQGTNSPLHF

D: .
length: 13
J: TRBJ1-2
V: TRBV12-3/TRBV12-4
CDR3: CASSLEGRYGYTF

D: .
length: 13
J: TRBJ2-7
V: TRBV7-9
CDR3: CASSFEDTYEQYF

D: TRBD1
length: 12
J: TRBJ1-2
V: TRBV6-1
CDR3: CASRDRGHGYTF

D: .
length: 16
J: TRBJ2-7
V: TRBV5-1
CDR3: CASSVTGTGGTYEQYF

D: TRBD2
length: 15
J: TRBJ2-7
V: TRBV20-1
CDR3: CSASLTSGASYEQYF

D: TRBD1
length: 13
J: TRBJ1-1
V: TRBV20-1
CDR3: CSARDRANTEAFF

D: .
length: 12
J: TRBJ2-5
V: TRBV2
CDR3: CASSNLQETQYF

D: TRBD2
length: 15
J: TRBJ2-5
V: TRBV10-3
CDR3: CAISESASGKETQYF

D: .
length: 14
J: TRBJ1-2
V: TRBV6-5
CDR3: CASSYEGAFGGYTF